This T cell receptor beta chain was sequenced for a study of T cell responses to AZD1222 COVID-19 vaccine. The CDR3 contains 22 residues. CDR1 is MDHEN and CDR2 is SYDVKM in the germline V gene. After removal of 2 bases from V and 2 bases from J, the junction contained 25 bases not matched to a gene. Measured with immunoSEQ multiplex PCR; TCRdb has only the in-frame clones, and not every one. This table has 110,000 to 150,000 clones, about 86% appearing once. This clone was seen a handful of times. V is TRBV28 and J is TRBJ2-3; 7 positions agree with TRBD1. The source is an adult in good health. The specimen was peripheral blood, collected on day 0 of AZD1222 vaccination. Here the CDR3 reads CASSLSSPQTPLPGQLTDTQYF. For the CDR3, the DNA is TGTGCCAGCAGTTTAAGTAGCCCGCAAACTCCCTTGCCGGGACAGCTCACAGATACGCAGTATTTT.